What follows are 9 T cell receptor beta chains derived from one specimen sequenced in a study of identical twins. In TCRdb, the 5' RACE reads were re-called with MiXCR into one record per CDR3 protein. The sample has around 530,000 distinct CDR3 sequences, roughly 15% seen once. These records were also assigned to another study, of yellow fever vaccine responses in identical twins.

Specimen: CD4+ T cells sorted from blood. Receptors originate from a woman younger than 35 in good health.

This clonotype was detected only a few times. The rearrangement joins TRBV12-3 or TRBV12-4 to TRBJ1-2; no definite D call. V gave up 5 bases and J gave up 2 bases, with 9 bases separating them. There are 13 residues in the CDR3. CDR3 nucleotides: TGTGCCAGCAGTCTTCACGGGAACTATGGCTACACCTTC. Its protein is CASSLHGNYGYTF.

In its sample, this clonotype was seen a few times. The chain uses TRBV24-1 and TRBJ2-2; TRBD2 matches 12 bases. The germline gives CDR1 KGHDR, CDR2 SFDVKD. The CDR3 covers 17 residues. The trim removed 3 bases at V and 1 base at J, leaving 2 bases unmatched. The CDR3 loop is CATSDGGLAGNTGELFF. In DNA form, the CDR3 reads TGTGCCACCAGTGATGGGGGACTAGCGGGGAACACCGGGGAGCTGTTTTTT.

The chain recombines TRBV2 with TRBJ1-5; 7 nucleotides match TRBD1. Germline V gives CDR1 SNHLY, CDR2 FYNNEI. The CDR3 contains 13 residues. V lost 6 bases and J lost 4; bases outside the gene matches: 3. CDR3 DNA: TGTGCCAGCAGCCGGGACAGAAATCAGCCCCAGCATTTT. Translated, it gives CASSRDRNQPQHF.

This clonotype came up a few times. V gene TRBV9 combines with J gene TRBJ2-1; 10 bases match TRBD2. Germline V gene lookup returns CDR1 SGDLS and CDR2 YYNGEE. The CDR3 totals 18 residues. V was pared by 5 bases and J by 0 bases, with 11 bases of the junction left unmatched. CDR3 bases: TGTGCCAGCAGGGACCCTGGGGGACTAGCGAGCTCCTACAATGAGCAGTTCTTC. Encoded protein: CASRDPGGLASSYNEQFF.

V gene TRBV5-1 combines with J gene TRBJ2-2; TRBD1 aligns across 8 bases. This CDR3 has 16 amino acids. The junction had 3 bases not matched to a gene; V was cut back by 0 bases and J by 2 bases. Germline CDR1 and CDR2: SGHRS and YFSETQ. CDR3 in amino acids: CASSLGGQANTGELFF. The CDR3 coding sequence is TGCGCCAGCAGCTTGGGGGGACAGGCAAACACCGGGGAGCTGTTTTTT.

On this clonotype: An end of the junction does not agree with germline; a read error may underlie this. This CDR3 reads CASILLTSGGSLKTQYF. The CDR3 bases are TGCGCCAGCATCTTGCTCACTAGCGGGGGATCTCTCAAGACCCAGTACTTC. V gene TRBV5-1 combines with J gene TRBJ2-5, with 11 bases aligning to TRBD2. Germline loops: CDR1 SGHRS, CDR2 YFSETQ. The CDR3 sequence is 17 residues long.

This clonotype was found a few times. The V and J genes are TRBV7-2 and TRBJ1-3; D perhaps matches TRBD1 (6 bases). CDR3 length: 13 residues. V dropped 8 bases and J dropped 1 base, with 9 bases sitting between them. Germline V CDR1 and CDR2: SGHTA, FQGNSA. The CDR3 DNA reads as TGTGCCAGCTACAGGGAATCTGGAAACACCATATATTTT. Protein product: CASYRESGNTIYF.

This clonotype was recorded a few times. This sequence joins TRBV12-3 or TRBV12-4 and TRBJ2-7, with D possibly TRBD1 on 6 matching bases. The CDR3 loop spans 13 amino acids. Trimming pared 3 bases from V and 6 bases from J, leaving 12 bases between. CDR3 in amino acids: CASSLGAPGEQYV. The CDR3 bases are TGTGCCAGCAGTTTGGGGGCACCGGGCGAGCAGTACGTC.

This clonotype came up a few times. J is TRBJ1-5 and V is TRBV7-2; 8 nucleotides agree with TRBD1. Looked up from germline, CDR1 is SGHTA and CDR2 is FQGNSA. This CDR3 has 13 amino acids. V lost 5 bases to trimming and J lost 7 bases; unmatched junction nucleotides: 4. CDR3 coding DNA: TGTGCCAGCAGCGACAGGGGCGGACAGCCCCAGCATTTT. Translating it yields CASSDRGGQPQHF.